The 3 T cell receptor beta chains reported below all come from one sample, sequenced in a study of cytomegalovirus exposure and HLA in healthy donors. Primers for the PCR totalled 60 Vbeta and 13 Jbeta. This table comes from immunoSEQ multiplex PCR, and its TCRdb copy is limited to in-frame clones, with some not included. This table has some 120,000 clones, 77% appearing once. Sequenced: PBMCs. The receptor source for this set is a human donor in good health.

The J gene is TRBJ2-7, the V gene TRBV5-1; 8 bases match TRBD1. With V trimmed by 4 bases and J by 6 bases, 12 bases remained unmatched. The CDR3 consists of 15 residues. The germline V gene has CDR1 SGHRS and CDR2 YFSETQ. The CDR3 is CASSPGHRGLGEQYF. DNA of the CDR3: TGCGCCAGCAGCCCGGGCCACAGGGGGTTAGGCGAGCAGTACTTC.

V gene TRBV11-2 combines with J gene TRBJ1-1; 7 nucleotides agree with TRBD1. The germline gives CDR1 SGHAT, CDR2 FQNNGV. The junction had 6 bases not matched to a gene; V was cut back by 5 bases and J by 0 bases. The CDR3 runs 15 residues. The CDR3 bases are TGTGCCAGCAGCCCCGGGACAGTTATGAACACTGAAGCTTTCTTT. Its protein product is CASSPGTVMNTEAFF.

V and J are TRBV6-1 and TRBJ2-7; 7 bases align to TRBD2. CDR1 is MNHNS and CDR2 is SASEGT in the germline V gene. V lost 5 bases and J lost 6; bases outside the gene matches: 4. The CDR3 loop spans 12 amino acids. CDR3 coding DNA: TGTGCCAGCAGTCGTGGGACTACCGAGCAGTACTTC. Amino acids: CASSRGTTEQYF.